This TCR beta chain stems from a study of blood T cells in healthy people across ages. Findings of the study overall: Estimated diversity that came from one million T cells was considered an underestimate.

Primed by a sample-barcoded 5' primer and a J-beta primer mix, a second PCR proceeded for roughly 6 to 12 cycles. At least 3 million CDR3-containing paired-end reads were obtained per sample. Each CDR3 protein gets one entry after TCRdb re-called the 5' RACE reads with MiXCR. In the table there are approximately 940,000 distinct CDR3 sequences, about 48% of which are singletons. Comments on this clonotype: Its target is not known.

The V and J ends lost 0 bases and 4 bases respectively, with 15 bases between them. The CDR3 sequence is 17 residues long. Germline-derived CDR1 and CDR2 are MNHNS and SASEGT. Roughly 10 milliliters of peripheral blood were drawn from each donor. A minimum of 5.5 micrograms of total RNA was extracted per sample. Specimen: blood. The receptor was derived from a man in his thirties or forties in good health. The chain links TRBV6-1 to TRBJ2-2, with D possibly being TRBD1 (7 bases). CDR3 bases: TGTGCCAGCAGTGAAGCAGGGGGGACAGTTTCCACCGGGGAGCTGTTTTTT. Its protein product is CASSEAGGTVSTGELFF.